This TCR beta chain was retrieved from a study of blood T cells in healthy people across ages. The CDR3 has 19 amino acids. The germline V gene encodes CDR1 SGHRS and CDR2 YFSETQ. After removal of 3 bases from V and 2 bases from J, the junction contained 13 bases not matched to a gene. Using a J-beta primer mix together with a sample-barcoded 5' primer, a second PCR was run for roughly 7 to 12 cycles. TCRdb re-derived calls from the 5' RACE reads in MiXCR, one entry per CDR3 protein. The repertoire holds 1,800,000 or so distinct CDR3 sequences, with roughly two fifths as singletons. Sequencing was performed on blood. The genes are TRBV5-1 and TRBJ2-3, with 12 bases fitting TRBD2. This TCR was sampled from a human donor in good health. The CDR3 here is CASSSRLAGVPAVTDTQYF. The CDR3 DNA reads TGCGCCAGCAGCTCCAGACTAGCGGGGGTCCCGGCGGTCACAGATACGCAGTATTTT.